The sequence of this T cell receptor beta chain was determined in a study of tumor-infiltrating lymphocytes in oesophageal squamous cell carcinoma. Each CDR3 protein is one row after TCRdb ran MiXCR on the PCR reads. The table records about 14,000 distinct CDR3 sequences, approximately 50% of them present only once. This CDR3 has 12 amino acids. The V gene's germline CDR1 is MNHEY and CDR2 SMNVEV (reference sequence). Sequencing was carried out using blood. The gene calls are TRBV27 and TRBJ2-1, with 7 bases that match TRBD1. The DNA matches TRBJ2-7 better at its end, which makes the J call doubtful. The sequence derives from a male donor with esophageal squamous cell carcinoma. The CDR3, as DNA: TGTGCCAGTTGGGACAGCGCCTACGAGCAGTACTTC. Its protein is CASWDSAYEQYF.